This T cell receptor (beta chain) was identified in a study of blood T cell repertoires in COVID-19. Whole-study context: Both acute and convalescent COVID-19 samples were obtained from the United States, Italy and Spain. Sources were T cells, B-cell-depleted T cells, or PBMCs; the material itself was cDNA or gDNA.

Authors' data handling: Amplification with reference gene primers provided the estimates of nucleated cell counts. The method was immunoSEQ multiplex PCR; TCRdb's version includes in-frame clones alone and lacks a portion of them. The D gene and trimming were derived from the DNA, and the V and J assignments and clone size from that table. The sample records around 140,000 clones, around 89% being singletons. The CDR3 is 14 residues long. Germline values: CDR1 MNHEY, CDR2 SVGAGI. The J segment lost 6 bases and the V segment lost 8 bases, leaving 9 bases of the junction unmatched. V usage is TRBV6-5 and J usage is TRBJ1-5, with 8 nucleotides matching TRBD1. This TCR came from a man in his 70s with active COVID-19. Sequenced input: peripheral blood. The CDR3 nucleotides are TGTGCCAGCCGCGGACAGGGTATAGTTCAGCCCCAGCATTTT. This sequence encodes CASRGQGIVQPQHF.